This T cell receptor beta chain was found in a study of T-cell reconstitution after alpha-beta-depleted transplantation in children. A TCRbeta library incorporating unique molecular identifiers was prepared. TCRdb redid the calling of the PCR reads with MiXCR, one entry per CDR3 protein. The sample includes about 260,000 distinct CDR3 sequences, 6.5% to 9% of them seen just once. There are 15 residues in the CDR3. The V gene lost 7 bases and the J gene lost 0 bases, with 15 bases spanning the gap. In this sample, this clonotype turned up many times. Its antigen remains unidentified. Study outcomes and limitations: T cells produced anew were the main source of T-cell counts and diversity one year after transplant.

V usage is TRBV12-3 or TRBV12-4 and J usage is TRBJ1-1; D is perhaps TRBD1 (5 bases). The receptor was isolated from a male patient between 10 and 17 years old who had a stem cell transplant for acute lymphoblastic leukemia, so the T cells may come from the graft donor. Sequenced material: PBMCs, mostly from graft donor cells, taken 180 days after TCRalphabeta/CD19-depleted stem cell transplant. Here the CDR3 DNA reads TGTGCCAGCACCCTGGGGCCACCCATGAACACTGAAGCTTTCTTT. It is translated as CASTLGPPMNTEAFF.